One T cell receptor beta chain is described in this entry. This sample is drawn from a study of blood T cell repertoires in COVID-19. Overall study context: Acute and convalescent COVID-19 samples came from the United States, Italy and Spain.

Data came from immunoSEQ multiplex PCR; TCRdb stores just in-frame clones and leaves some out. Among 150,000 to 200,000 clones listed, 86% were seen once. Trimming cost V 4 bases and J 5 bases; bases outside gene matches: 14. Per the germline V gene, CDR1 is SGHNT and CDR2 is YYREEE (reference sequence). The CDR3 has 16 amino acids. The specimen was peripheral blood. The chain employs TRBV5-4 and TRBJ2-7; TRBD2 agrees at 8 bases. This sequence originates from a man younger than 30 with acute or convalescent COVID-19. The CDR3 loop is CASSSPGTRVFNEQYF. The CDR3 region has the DNA TGTGCCAGCAGCAGCCCCGGGACTAGGGTCTTCAACGAGCAGTACTTC.